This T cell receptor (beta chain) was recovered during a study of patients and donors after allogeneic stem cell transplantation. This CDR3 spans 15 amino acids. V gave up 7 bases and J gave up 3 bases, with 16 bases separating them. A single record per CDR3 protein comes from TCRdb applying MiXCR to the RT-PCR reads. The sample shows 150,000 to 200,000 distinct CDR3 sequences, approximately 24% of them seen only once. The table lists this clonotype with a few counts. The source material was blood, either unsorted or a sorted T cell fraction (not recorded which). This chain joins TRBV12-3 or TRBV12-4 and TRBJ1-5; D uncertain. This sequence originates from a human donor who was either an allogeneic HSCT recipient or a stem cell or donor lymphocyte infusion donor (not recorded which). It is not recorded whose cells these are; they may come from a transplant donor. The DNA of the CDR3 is TGTGCCAGCAATCTTCATTCAGGAGACAATCAGCCCCAGCATTTT. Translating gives CASNLHSGDNQPQHF.